These 32 T cell receptor beta chains were all obtained from the same sample, sequenced in a study of blood T cell repertoires in COVID-19. Sequenced by immunoSEQ multiplex PCR; TCRdb stores in-frame clones only, minus some. The data show about 190,000 clones, 80% to 85% seen once. The sample comprised peripheral blood. Receptors originate from a woman in her 30s with acute or convalescent COVID-19.

The chain has TRBV2 and TRBJ2-7; 8 bases line up with TRBD1. Germline values: CDR1 SNHLY, CDR2 FYNNEI. V shed 6 bases, J shed 9 bases, and the junction held 13 bases outside the gene matches. The CDR3 sequence is 14 residues long. The CDR3 region has the DNA TGTGCCAGCAGCTCCGGCAGGGGGCTCCTTGGGCAGTACTTC. This encodes CASSSGRGLLGQYF. The full variable domain, with the rest looked up from reference TRBV2 and TRBJ2-7, is EPEVTQTPSHQVTQMGQEVILRCVPISNHLYFYWYRQILGQKVEFLVSFYNNEISEKSEIFDDQFSVERPDGSNFTLKIRSTKLEDSAMYFCASSSGRGLLGQYFGPGTRLTVT.

The genes are TRBV11-3 and TRBJ2-7; possibly TRBD2 for D (6 bases). The CDR3 has 13 residues. The V gene lost 3 bases and the J gene lost 7 bases, with 13 bases spanning the gap. Germline V CDR1 and CDR2: SGHNT, YENEEA. CDR3 nucleotide sequence: TGTGCCAGCAGCTTTTCCACCGCGGGGGAGCAGTACTTC. It yields the protein CASSFSTAGEQYF.

The chain uses TRBV11-3 and TRBJ2-5; 9 bases align to TRBD2. V shed 1 base, J shed 4 bases, and the junction held 10 bases outside the gene matches. CDR3 length: 17 residues. CDR1 is SGHNT and CDR2 is YENEEA in the germline V gene. CDR3 DNA sequence: TGTGCCAGCAGCTTAGGCGTGGGTAGCGGGAGAGGAGAGACCCAGTACTTC. This gives the protein CASSLGVGSGRGETQYF.

The chain combines TRBV27 with TRBJ2-7; maybe TRBD1 (5 bases). The CDR3 is made up of 14 amino acids. V lost 1 base to trimming and J lost 3 bases, with 10 bases between them. Per germline, CDR1 MNHEY and CDR2 SMNVEV (reference sequence). The CDR3 loop is CASSLLAGNYEQYF. The CDR3 DNA sequence: TGTGCCAGCAGTTTATTAGCAGGGAACTACGAGCAGTACTTC.

This clone was recorded only once. V usage is TRBV9 and J usage is TRBJ1-6; 8 bases agree with TRBD1. V was pared by 4 bases and J by 6 bases, with 9 bases of the junction left unmatched. Germline assignment: CDR1 SGDLS and CDR2 YYNGEE. This CDR3 has 16 amino acids. CDR3 DNA: TGTGCCAGCAGCACGACCGACAGGGGAAGTAATTCACCCCTCCACTTT. Translation gives CASSTTDRGSNSPLHF. The full variable domain, in which reference TRBV9 and TRBJ1-6 provide the parts outside the CDR3, is DSGVTQTPKHLITATGQRVTLRCSPRSGDLSVYWYQQSLDQGLQFLIQYYNGEERAKGNILERFSAQQFPDLHSELNLSSLELGDSALYFCASSTTDRGSNSPLHFGNGTRLTVT.

The chain combines TRBV30 with TRBJ2-7; D is possibly TRBD1 (6 bases). With 3 bases removed from V and 2 bases from J, the gap between germline ends came to 17 bases. Germline values: CDR1 GTSNPN, CDR2 SVGIG (reference sequence). CDR3 size: 15 residues. CDR3 sequence: CAWSARGTGPYEQYF. The CDR3 DNA reads as TGTGCCTGGAGCGCCCGGGGAACAGGGCCCTACGAGCAGTACTTC.

The chain employs TRBV11-2 and TRBJ2-5; 12 bases agree with TRBD2. This CDR3 has 15 amino acids. The V gene end was trimmed by 2 bases and the J gene end by 4 bases; junction bases not matched to a gene: 2. Germline V lookup: CDR1 SGHAT, CDR2 FQNNGV. The CDR3 loop is CASSLSSGRGETQYF. As DNA, the CDR3 is TGTGCCAGCAGCTTATCTAGCGGGAGGGGAGAGACCCAGTACTTC.

The CDR3: CAGKSEGGTEAFF. The CDR3 nucleotides are TGTGCCGGCAAATCCGAGGGTGGCACTGAAGCTTTCTTT. This chain connects TRBV30 to TRBJ1-1; D ambiguous. Trimming left V 8 bases short and J 4 bases short, with 17 bases between. CDR3 length equals 13 residues. In germline, CDR1 is GTSNPN, CDR2 SVGIG (reference sequence).

V and J are TRBV4-1 and TRBJ2-7, with D uncertain. The CDR3 spans 14 residues. V dropped 2 bases and J dropped 1 base, with 9 bases sitting between them. Germline V gene lookup returns CDR1 MGHRA and CDR2 YSYEKL. The DNA for the CDR3 is TGCGCCAGCAGCCAACCCACAGAATCCTACGAGCAGTACTTC. This translates into CASSQPTESYEQYF.

A few counts support this clone. The genes are TRBV7-6 and TRBJ2-7; D uncertain. CDR3 length: 16 residues. V was clipped by 2 bases and J by 2 bases, with 16 bases between them. Germline V gene sequence: CDR1 SGHVS, CDR2 FNYEAQ. CDR3 in amino acids: CASSLQPGSTAYEQYF. For the CDR3, the DNA is TGTGCCAGCAGCTTACAGCCAGGATCCACTGCCTACGAGCAGTACTTC.

This chain uses TRBV19 with TRBJ1-5; possibly TRBD1 for D (5 bases). Germline loops: CDR1 LNHDA, CDR2 SQIVND (reference sequence). Trimming took off 3 bases at V and 2 bases at J, with 8 bases between the two ends. The CDR3 spans 14 residues. CDR3 coding DNA: TGTGCCAGTAGTATGGGGCAGCGCAATCAGCCCCAGCATTTT. Its protein is CASSMGQRNQPQHF.

V gene TRBV11-2 combines with J gene TRBJ2-1, with 9 bases identical to TRBD2. Germline V gives CDR1 SGHAT, CDR2 FQNNGV. The J segment lost 6 bases and the V segment lost 1 base, leaving 4 bases of the junction unmatched. The CDR3 runs to 15 residues. The CDR3 DNA follows: TGTGCCAGCAGCTTAGGCCTAGCGGGGCCCAATGAGCAGTTCTTC. Its translation is CASSLGLAGPNEQFF.

The rearrangement uses TRBV27 and TRBJ1-2; TRBD1 aligns across 8 bases. Losses at the gene ends were 3 bases for V and 4 bases for J; bases not matched to a gene: 1. The CDR3 totals 13 residues. Germline CDR1 is MNHEY and CDR2 is SMNVEV (reference sequence). The CDR3: CASSFQGAYGYTF. Here the CDR3 DNA reads TGTGCCAGCAGTTTCCAGGGGGCCTATGGCTACACCTTC.

CDR3 residues: CASSLTSGRIDEQFF. CDR3 sequence (DNA): TGTGCCAGCAGTCTAACTAGCGGGAGAATCGATGAGCAGTTCTTC. This chain links TRBV27 with TRBJ2-1, with 11 bases identical to TRBD2. Germline-derived CDR1 and CDR2 are MNHEY and SMNVEV (reference sequence). CDR3 size: 15 residues. Trimming took 5 bases from V and 8 from J; bases not matched to a gene: 8.

The chain links TRBV27 to TRBJ2-7; 10 bases are shared with TRBD2. The CDR3 extends over 14 amino acids. From germline, CDR1 is MNHEY and CDR2 SMNVEV (reference sequence). Germline trimming cut 8 bases from V and 3 bases from J; bases unmatched to any gene: 7. The CDR3 here is CASRATSGIYEQYF. The CDR3 region has the DNA TGTGCCAGCCGGGCCACTAGCGGGATCTACGAGCAGTACTTC.

V gene TRBV18 combines with J gene TRBJ2-5, with TRBD1 matching 8 bases. V was clipped by 6 bases and J by 1 base; unmatched bases: 7. The CDR3 spans 15 residues. Germline values: CDR1 KGHSH, CDR2 LQKENI. CDR3 DNA sequence: TGTGCCAGCTCCCCCGGGACAGGCATCCAAGAGACCCAGTACTTC. Its protein is CASSPGTGIQETQYF.

The V and J genes are TRBV10-3 and TRBJ2-7; a possible D gene is TRBD2 (6 bases). CDR3 length equals 14 residues. Per germline, CDR1 ENHRY and CDR2 SYGVKD. Trimming cost V 0 bases and J 3 bases, with 9 bases left between them. The CDR3 coding sequence is TGTGCCATCAGTGAGTCCGGCGGGGTCTACGAGCAGTACTTC. This sequence encodes CAISESGGVYEQYF.

The chain recombines TRBV5-1 with TRBJ1-6, with unresolved D. CDR3 length equals 13 residues. Trimming removed 4 bases from V and 6 bases from J, with 8 bases in between. Germline V gene lookup returns CDR1 SGHRS and CDR2 YFSETQ. This CDR3 reads CASSPTGNSPLHF. The CDR3, as DNA: TGCGCCAGCAGCCCCACCGGTAATTCACCCCTCCACTTT.

The genes are TRBV28 and TRBJ1-5, with 9 bases fitting TRBD1. The germline V gene has CDR1 MDHEN and CDR2 SYDVKM. CDR3 length: 17 amino acids. V was pared by 6 bases and J by 4 bases, with 13 bases of the junction left unmatched. As DNA, the CDR3 is TGTGCCAGCAGCCTAACCGGGACAGGGAGAGGAAATCAGCCCCAGCATTTT. Its protein is CASSLTGTGRGNQPQHF.

CDR3 nucleotides: TGTGCCAGCAGCTTAGGTATCTGGAACACTGAAGCTTTCTTT. It specifies CASSLGIWNTEAFF. This chain uses TRBV11-2 with TRBJ1-1, with D unclear. Germline V gene data show CDR1 as SGHAT and CDR2 as FQNNGV. The V end was cut by 1 base, the J end by 1 base, with 7 bases between. The CDR3 sequence is 14 residues long.

The chain employs TRBV28 and TRBJ1-4; tentative D call: TRBD1 (6 bases). Germline CDR1 reads MDHEN; CDR2 reads SYDVKM. The CDR3 is 13 amino acids. Trimming removed 6 bases from V and 7 bases from J, with 12 bases in between. The CDR3 nucleotides read TGTGCCAGCAGGGGGGGGGCGCGTGAAAAACTGTTTTTT. It yields the protein CASRGGAREKLFF.

This chain links TRBV30 with TRBJ2-1; D remains unclear. CDR3 size: 14 residues. Germline V CDR1 and CDR2: GTSNPN, SVGIG (reference sequence). V lost 1 base and J lost 5, with 12 bases in between. CDR3 amino acids: CAWSEAVFNNEQFF. CDR3 in DNA: TGTGCCTGGAGTGAGGCGGTCTTCAACAATGAGCAGTTCTTC.

The chain's CDR3 is CASSFTRLAGGETQYF. The CDR3 bases are TGTGCCAGCAGTTTCACCCGACTAGCGGGAGGGGAGACCCAGTACTTC. V usage is TRBV28 and J usage is TRBJ2-5, with 14 bases that match TRBD2. CDR1 and CDR2 (germline): MDHEN, SYDVKM. The CDR3 spans 16 residues. Germline trimming cut 3 bases from V and 5 bases from J; bases unmatched to any gene: 5.

The V gene is TRBV2, the J gene TRBJ2-7; 11 bases are shared with TRBD2. The trim removed 1 base at V and 0 bases at J, leaving 8 bases unmatched. This CDR3 is 18 amino acids long. Per the germline V gene, CDR1 is SNHLY and CDR2 is FYNNEI. The CDR3 region is CASSEGSSGGMLSYEQYF. The CDR3 bases are TGTGCCAGCAGTGAAGGTTCTAGCGGGGGGATGCTCTCCTACGAGCAGTACTTC. Using reference TRBV2 and TRBJ2-7 for the parts outside the CDR3, the full variable domain is EPEVTQTPSHQVTQMGQEVILRCVPISNHLYFYWYRQILGQKVEFLVSFYNNEISEKSEIFDDQFSVERPDGSNFTLKIRSTKLEDSAMYFCASSEGSSGGMLSYEQYFGPGTRLTVT.

This chain joins TRBV11-3 and TRBJ2-1; D unresolved. The CDR3 is 14 residues long. Germline CDR1 is SGHNT and CDR2 is YENEEA. V lost 5 bases and J lost 0, with 8 bases in between. The CDR3 DNA sequence: TGTGCCAGCAGCCCACGGAGCTCCTACAATGAGCAGTTCTTC. Translation gives CASSPRSSYNEQFF.

This chain connects TRBV4-1 to TRBJ2-7; D uncertain. Per the germline V gene, CDR1 is MGHRA and CDR2 is YSYEKL. The V and J ends lost 10 bases and 7 bases respectively, with 14 bases between them. CDR3 length: 11 residues. As DNA, the CDR3 is TGCGCCAACGAACCGGGTCGGGAGCAGTACTTC. Translating it yields CANEPGREQYF.

This chain joins TRBV3-1 (or the pseudogene TRBV3-2) and TRBJ1-3; D gene ambiguous. Trimming shortened V by 2 bases and J by 0 bases, and 5 bases separated the two germline ends. Germline V lookup: CDR1 LGHDT, CDR2 YNNKEL (reference sequence). The CDR3 covers 14 residues. In DNA, the CDR3 is TGTGCCAGCAGCCAATCCGGCTCTGGAAACACCATATATTTT. Protein sequence: CASSQSGSGNTIYF.

This chain links TRBV6-2 or TRBV6-3 with TRBJ2-6, with 8 bases fitting TRBD1. Trimming cost V 6 bases and J 0 bases; bases outside gene matches: 10. Germline-derived CDR1 and CDR2 are MNHEY and SVGEGT. CDR3 length equals 18 residues. The CDR3 DNA reads TGTGCCAGCAGCCCGTTGGGACAGGCTACCTCTGGGGCCAACGTCCTGACTTTC. Translating gives CASSPLGQATSGANVLTF.

The chain is built from TRBV7-9 and TRBJ2-2; a weak D match, TRBD1 (5 bases). With 5 bases removed from V and 3 bases from J, the gap between germline ends came to 13 bases. The CDR3 consists of 15 residues. CDR1 is SEHNR and CDR2 is FQNEAQ in the germline V gene (reference sequence). DNA for the CDR3: TGTGCCAGCAGCGGGGCCAGGCTGGACACCGGGGAGCTGTTTTTT. Translation gives CASSGARLDTGELFF.

The V gene is TRBV18, the J gene TRBJ2-6, with D uncertain. The germline V and J ends were trimmed by 9 bases and 0 bases, with 6 bases remaining between them. CDR1 and CDR2 from the germline V gene are KGHSH and LQKENI. The CDR3 runs to 13 residues. CDR3 coding DNA: TGTGCCAGTCTTCTCTCTGGGGCCAACGTCCTGACTTTC. Translating gives CASLLSGANVLTF.

The V gene is TRBV4-3, the J gene TRBJ2-1; D gene uncertain. Between the trimmed V and J ends, which lost 1 base and 0 bases, there was a span of 4 bases. Germline V lookup: CDR1 LGHNA, CDR2 YSLEER. CDR3 length: 14 residues. The CDR3 loop is CASSQGSSYNEQFF. The CDR3 DNA reads TGCGCCAGCAGCCAAGGGAGCTCCTACAATGAGCAGTTCTTC.

This clone was recorded once. V usage is TRBV7-9 and J usage is TRBJ1-2, with TRBD1 as a possible D gene (5 bases). This CDR3 has 13 residues. V was cut by 4 bases and J by 4 bases, with 10 bases left in between. The germline V gene encodes CDR1 SEHNR and CDR2 FQNEAQ (reference sequence). In DNA form, the CDR3 reads TGTGCCAGCAGCTCTGCGGGGGGCTATGGCTACACCTTC. Its protein product is CASSSAGGYGYTF.